Reported below is one T cell receptor (beta chain). Using immunoSEQ multiplex PCR, the repertoire was profiled, and TCRdb retains in-frame clones only, with some absent. The profile shows roughly 100,000 clones, about nine tenths of them singletons. These data belong to a study of T cell changes during pregnancy in multiple sclerosis. The CDR3 length is 15 residues. Germline V lookup: CDR1 MRHNA, CDR2 SNTAGT. The V end lost 3 bases, the J end lost 2 bases, and 13 bases lay between the germline ends. The gene calls are TRBV6-4 and TRBJ1-1; D uncertain. The sequence derives from a female donor in good health, enrolled as a control in a pregnancy study. The sequences come from peripheral blood, collected in the second trimester of pregnancy. The CDR3, as DNA: TGTGCCAGCAGTGAGGAGGACTTCCCCAACACTGAAGCTTTCTTT. The encoded protein is CASSEEDFPNTEAFF.